Listed here is a single T cell receptor beta chain. It lacks a known antigen. Within one base of it there is no much larger clone, and no base qualities were kept. The data derive from a study of blood T cell repertoires in COVID-19 (dated by TCRdb to about 2020). Study-level background: The collaborator samples originated in the United States, Italy and Spain and spanned the acute and convalescent phases of COVID-19. The prospective study material was composed of cDNA or gDNA derived from T cells, B-cell-depleted T cells, or PBMCs. Deeply sampled blood TCRbeta repertoires from subjects exposed to, actively infected with, or recovered from COVID-19 were included in the dataset. The repertoires were made available in a free public database intended to serve as a resource for research on the immune response to SARS-CoV-2. The samples were drawn from two sources: the first 160 participants of the ongoing ImmuneRACE study, and 1,000 to 1,500 subjects contributed by 6 global collaborators. The sample metadata nearly always contained a de-identified subject ID, COVID-19 status, age in years and sex. Where available, HLA class I and class II types were taken from metadata supplied by the sample provider and were not determined by assay-based typing. On the study overall, not on this receptor specifically: The amount of clinical and demographic metadata varied by source and participant and was provided uncurated.

Each collaborating institution followed its own protocols to collect whole blood in K2EDTA tubes. For TCRbeta analysis, collaborator samples were shipped as frozen whole blood, as isolated PBMCs, or as DNA extracted from either sample type. From the cysteine through the phenylalanine, the CDR3 covers 14 amino acids. The only DNA kept is the CDR3, 42 bases in frame from the first base. Germline trimming amounts to 5 bases on V and 1 base on J, with 5 as the count of junction bases outside the gene matches. According to the germline V gene, CDR1 reads MNHEY and CDR2 reads SVGEGT. TCRbeta CDR3 regions were amplified from genomic DNA by means of the immunoSEQ Assay, a bias-controlled multiplex PCR. In the authors' own workflow: The number of nucleated cells in each sample was estimated from the amplification of reference gene primers within the assay. To quantify the absolute abundance of each unique TCRbeta CDR3 rearrangement, sequence reads were collapsed and filtered. For each sample, productive Simpson clonality was calculated as the square root of Simpson's diversity index across productive rearrangements. TCRdb stores this immuneACCESS table with in-frame sequences only. Part of the clones is absent; in the studies checked, under half of the shortfall reflects unresolved V genes, and no reason is known for the rest. The V and J calls and clone size are taken from that table; D and trimming were inferred from the DNA. The sample table records approximately 25,000 clones; over 60% of these occur just once. 40% to 45% of the sample comes from the top ten.

The receptor chain draws on TRBV6-2 or TRBV6-3 and TRBJ2-7; TRBD2 lines up with 7 middle nucleotides. This TCR was recovered from a woman of 80 years or more with acute or convalescent COVID-19. Specimen: peripheral blood. CDR3 region: CASSNAGGSYEQYF. The base sequence is TGTGCCAGCAGTAACGCCGGGGGGTCCTACGAGCAGTACTTC.